This TCR beta chain is drawn from a study of control samples from healthy donors and cancer patients. The V end lost 6 bases, the J end lost 4 bases, and 19 bases lay between the germline ends. The CDR3 length is 16 residues. Germline-derived CDR1 and CDR2 are MGHRA and YSYEKL. Sequenced by immunoSEQ multiplex PCR; TCRdb stores in-frame clones only, minus some. The data show around 140,000 clones, with roughly 93% seen just once and 5.8% held by the top ten. The clonotype comes from a man aged 18 to 29 in good health. The sample taken for sequencing was blood. This sequence joins TRBV4-1 and TRBJ1-3, with D unresolved. Here the CDR3 reads CASSSPGRVRGNTIYF. The DNA of the CDR3 is TGCGCCAGCAGTAGCCCGGGGAGGGTACGGGGAAACACCATATATTTT.